The 9 T cell receptor beta chains listed next were all sequenced from one sample in a study of T cell repertoires in cytomegalovirus infection. TCRdb recomputed calls from the reads with MiXCR, one row per CDR3 protein. The sample records roughly 600,000 distinct CDR3 sequences, 24% being singletons. Sequenced input: CD8+ T cells from PBMCs. These receptors were collected from a human donor in good health (CMV status not recorded). Some clones in this sample may be carry-over from other donors' samples.

The chain couples TRBV29-1 to TRBJ1-3, with D unclear. The CDR3 consists of 16 residues. V gave up 0 bases and J gave up 5 bases, with 17 bases separating them. The germline gives CDR1 SQVTM, CDR2 ANQGSEA. The CDR3, as DNA: TGCAGCGTTGAAGATTCCAAACCCATGTCTAGAAACACCATATATTTT. It specifies CSVEDSKPMSRNTIYF.

For this clonotype: This may be a read error, as it is one base from a much larger clone. No conserved phenylalanine or tryptophan ends this CDR3, so it is likely a read error. The chain carries TRBV7-6 and TRBJ1-1, with no clear D. The CDR3 has 14 residues. V was clipped by 6 bases and J by 1 base, with 12 bases between them. Germline V CDR1 and CDR2: SGHVS, FNYEAQ. The CDR3 loop is CASSSGYKNTEAFI. The DNA for the CDR3 is TGTGCCAGCAGTAGCGGGTACAAGAACACTGAAGCTTTCATT.

This clonotype occurred a few times. The rearrangement links TRBV20-1 to TRBJ1-1, with D perhaps matching TRBD1 (6 bases). The CDR3 is made up of 13 amino acids. Germline CDR1 DFQATT, CDR2 SNEGSKA (reference sequence). V was cut by 5 bases and J by 4 bases, with 14 bases left in between. Here the CDR3 reads CSAPDRWGTEAFF. CDR3 DNA: TGCAGTGCTCCAGACAGGTGGGGCACTGAAGCTTTCTTT.

This chain links TRBV5-4 with TRBJ2-1, with D possibly being TRBD2 (6 bases). V was clipped by 0 bases and J by 4 bases, with 11 bases between them. The germline gives CDR1 SGHNT, CDR2 YYREEE (reference sequence). The CDR3 length is 15 residues. This CDR3 reads CASSLGGEIYNEQFF. CDR3 DNA sequence: TGTGCCAGCAGCTTGGGGGGGGAAATATACAATGAGCAGTTCTTC.

The V gene is TRBV29-1, the J gene TRBJ2-7; D gene uncertain. Germline V gene sequence: CDR1 SQVTM, CDR2 ANQGSEA. CDR3 length: 10 amino acids. Trimming removed 6 bases at V and 5 bases at J, with 8 bases between. CDR3 loop: CSVAADEQYF. The CDR3 DNA reads TGCAGCGTCGCGGCGGACGAGCAGTACTTC.

The table lists this clonotype with many counts. The gene calls are TRBV12-3 or TRBV12-4 and TRBJ2-2; D is ambiguous. Trimming shortened V by 5 bases and J by 4 bases, and 11 bases separated the two germline ends. The CDR3 spans 14 residues. CDR3 DNA sequence: TGTGCCAGCAGTCCCCTAATTGTCACCGGGGAGCTGTTTTTT. Its protein is CASSPLIVTGELFF.

Remarks on this clonotype: This may stem from a read error, because a much larger clone lies one nucleotide away. The chain uses TRBV7-9 and TRBJ1-1; D ambiguous. Germline V gene data show CDR1 as SEHNR and CDR2 as FQNEAQ (reference sequence). This CDR3 is 14 amino acids long. V shed 1 base and J shed 8 bases, with 14 bases lying between them. The chain's CDR3 is CASSLVSQTVEAFF. The CDR3 DNA reads as TGTGCCAGCAGCTTAGTGAGTCAAACTGTCGAAGCTTTCTTT.

The table lists this clonotype with a few counts. The CDR3 coding sequence is TGTGCCAGCAGCTACAGGGGTGCCGGGGAGCTGTTTTTT. Its translation: CASSYRGAGELFF. The gene calls are TRBV7-6 and TRBJ2-2; 7 bases align to TRBD1. Germline V gene data show CDR1 as SGHVS and CDR2 as FNYEAQ. This CDR3 spans 13 amino acids. J gave up 6 bases and V 4 bases, and 2 bases lay outside the gene matches.

This clonotype has at least ten counts. J is TRBJ2-7 and V is TRBV7-8, with D hard to call. Trimming pared 3 bases from V and 2 bases from J, leaving 2 bases between. The CDR3 is 11 amino acids. Per germline, CDR1 SGHVS and CDR2 FQNEAQ. CDR3 DNA: TGTGCCAGCAGCTTTGCCTACGAGCAGTACTTC. Translation: CASSFAYEQYF.